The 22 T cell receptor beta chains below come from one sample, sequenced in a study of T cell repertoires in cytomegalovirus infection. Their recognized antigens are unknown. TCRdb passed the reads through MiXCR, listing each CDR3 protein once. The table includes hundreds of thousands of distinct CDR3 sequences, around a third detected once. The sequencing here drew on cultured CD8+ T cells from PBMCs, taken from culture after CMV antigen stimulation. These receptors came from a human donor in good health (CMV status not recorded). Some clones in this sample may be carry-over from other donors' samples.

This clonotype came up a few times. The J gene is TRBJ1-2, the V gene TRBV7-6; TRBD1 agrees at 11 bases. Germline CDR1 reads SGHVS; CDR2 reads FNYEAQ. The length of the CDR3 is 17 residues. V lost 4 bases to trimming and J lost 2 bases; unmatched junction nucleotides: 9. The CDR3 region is CASSSTRGQGANYGYTF. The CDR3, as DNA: TGTGCCAGCAGCTCAACCAGAGGACAGGGGGCCAACTATGGCTACACCTTC.

The CDR3 loop reads CASSLAGTGAYEQYV. The CDR3 DNA is TGTGCCAGCAGTCTAGCCGGGACAGGGGCTTACGAGCAGTACGTC. The genes are TRBV27 and TRBJ2-7, with 10 bases lining up with TRBD1. The V gene end was trimmed by 5 bases and the J gene end by 4 bases; junction bases not matched to a gene: 8. Germline V lookup: CDR1 MNHEY, CDR2 SMNVEV (reference sequence). The CDR3 consists of 15 residues.

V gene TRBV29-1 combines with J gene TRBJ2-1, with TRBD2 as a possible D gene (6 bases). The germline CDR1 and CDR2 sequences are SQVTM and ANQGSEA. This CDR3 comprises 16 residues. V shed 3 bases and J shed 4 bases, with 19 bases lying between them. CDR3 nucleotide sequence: TGCAGCGTTGATGGACTCGCGGGGCTGTCATACAATGAGCAGTTCTTC. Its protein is CSVDGLAGLSYNEQFF.

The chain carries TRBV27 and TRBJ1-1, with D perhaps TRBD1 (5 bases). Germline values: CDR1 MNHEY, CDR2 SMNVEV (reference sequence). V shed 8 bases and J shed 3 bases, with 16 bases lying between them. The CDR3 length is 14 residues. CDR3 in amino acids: CASGKGRIYTEAFF. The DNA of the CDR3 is TGTGCCAGCGGTAAGGGACGGATCTACACTGAAGCTTTCTTT.

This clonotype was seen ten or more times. In DNA form, the CDR3 reads TGTGCCAGCAGCTTATACGGCCAGCAGGAGACCCAGTACTTC. Translated, it gives CASSLYGQQETQYF. The rearrangement joins TRBV7-8 to TRBJ2-5; D remains ambiguous. The CDR3 consists of 14 residues. CDR1 is SGHVS, CDR2 FQNEAQ, per germline. Between the trimmed V and J ends, which lost 2 bases and 5 bases, there was a span of 12 bases.

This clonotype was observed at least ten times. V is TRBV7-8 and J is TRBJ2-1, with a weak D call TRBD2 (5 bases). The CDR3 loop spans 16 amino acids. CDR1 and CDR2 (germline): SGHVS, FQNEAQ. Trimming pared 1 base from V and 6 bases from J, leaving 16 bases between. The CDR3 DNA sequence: TGTGCCAGCAGCTTAGGTCTGCGGGTCCCCAGCAATGAGCAGTTCTTC. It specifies CASSLGLRVPSNEQFF.

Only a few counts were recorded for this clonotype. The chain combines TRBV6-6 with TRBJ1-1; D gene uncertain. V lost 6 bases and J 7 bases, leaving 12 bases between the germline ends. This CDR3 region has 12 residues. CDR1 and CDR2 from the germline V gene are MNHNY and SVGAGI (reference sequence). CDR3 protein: CASRYERVEAFF. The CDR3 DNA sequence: TGTGCCAGCAGATACGAAAGGGTTGAAGCTTTCTTT.

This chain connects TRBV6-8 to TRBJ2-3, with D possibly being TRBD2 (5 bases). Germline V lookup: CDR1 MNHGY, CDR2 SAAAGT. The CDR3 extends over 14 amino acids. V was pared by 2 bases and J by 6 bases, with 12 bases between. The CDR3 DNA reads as TGTGCCAGCAGTTACCGGGATCCCGTGGATACGCAGTATTTT. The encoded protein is CASSYRDPVDTQYF.

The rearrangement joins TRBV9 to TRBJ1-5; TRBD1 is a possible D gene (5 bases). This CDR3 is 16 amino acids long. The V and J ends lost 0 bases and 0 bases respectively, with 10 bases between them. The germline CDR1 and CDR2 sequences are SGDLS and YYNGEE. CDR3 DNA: TGTGCCAGCAGCGTAGATACAGGTTTTAGCAATCAGCCCCAGCATTTT. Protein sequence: CASSVDTGFSNQPQHF.

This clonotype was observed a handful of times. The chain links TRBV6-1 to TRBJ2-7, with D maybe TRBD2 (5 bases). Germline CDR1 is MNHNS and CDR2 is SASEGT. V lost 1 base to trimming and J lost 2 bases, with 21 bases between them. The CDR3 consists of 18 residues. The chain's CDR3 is CASSEGSFVLRGTYEQYF. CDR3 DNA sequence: TGTGCCAGCAGTGAAGGCAGTTTCGTTCTACGGGGAACCTACGAGCAGTACTTC.

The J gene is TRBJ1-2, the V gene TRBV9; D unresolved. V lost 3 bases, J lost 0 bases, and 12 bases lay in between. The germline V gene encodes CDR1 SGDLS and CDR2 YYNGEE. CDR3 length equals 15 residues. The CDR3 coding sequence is TGTGCCAGCAGCGCGACTCGGGCGCCTAACTATGGCTACACCTTC. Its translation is CASSATRAPNYGYTF. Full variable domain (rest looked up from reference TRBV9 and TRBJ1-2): DSGVTQTPKHLITATGQRVTLRCSPRSGDLSVYWYQQSLDQGLQFLIQYYNGEERAKGNILERFSAQQFPDLHSELNLSSLELGDSALYFCASSATRAPNYGYTFGSGTRLTVV.

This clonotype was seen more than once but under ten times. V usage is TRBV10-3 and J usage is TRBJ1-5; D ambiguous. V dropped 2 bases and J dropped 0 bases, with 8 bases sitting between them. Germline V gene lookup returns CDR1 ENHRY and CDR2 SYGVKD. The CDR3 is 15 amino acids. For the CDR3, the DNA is TGTGCCATCAGTGAGAGGGAGAATAGCAATCAGCCCCAGCATTTT. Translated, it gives CAISERENSNQPQHF.

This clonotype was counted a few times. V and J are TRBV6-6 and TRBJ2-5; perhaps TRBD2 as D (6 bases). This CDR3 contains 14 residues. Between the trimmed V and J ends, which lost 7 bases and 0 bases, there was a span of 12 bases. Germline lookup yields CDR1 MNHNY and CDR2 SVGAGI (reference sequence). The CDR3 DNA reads TGTGCCAGCACGAGGGAGGTCTACCAAGAGACCCAGTACTTC. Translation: CASTREVYQETQYF.

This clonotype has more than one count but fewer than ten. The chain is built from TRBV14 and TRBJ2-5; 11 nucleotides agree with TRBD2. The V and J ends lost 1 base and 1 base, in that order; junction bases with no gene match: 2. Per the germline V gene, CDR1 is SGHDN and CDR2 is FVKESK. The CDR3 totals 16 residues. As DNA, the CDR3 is TGTGCCAGCAGCCAAGGTAGCGGGGGGGTCCAAGAGACCCAGTACTTC. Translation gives CASSQGSGGVQETQYF. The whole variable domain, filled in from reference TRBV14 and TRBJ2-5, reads EAGVTQFPSHSVIEKGQTVTLRCDPISGHDNLYWYRRVMGKEIKFLLHFVKESKQDESGMPNNRFLAERTGGTYSTLKVQPAELEDSGVYFCASSQGSGGVQETQYFGPGTRLLVL.

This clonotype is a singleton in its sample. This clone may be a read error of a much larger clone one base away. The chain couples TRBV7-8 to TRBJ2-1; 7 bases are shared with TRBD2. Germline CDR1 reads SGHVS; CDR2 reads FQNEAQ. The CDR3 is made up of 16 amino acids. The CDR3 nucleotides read TGTGCCAGCAGCTCCTATCTGGGGGGGGACTACAATCAGCAGTTCTTC. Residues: CASSSYLGGDYNQQFF.

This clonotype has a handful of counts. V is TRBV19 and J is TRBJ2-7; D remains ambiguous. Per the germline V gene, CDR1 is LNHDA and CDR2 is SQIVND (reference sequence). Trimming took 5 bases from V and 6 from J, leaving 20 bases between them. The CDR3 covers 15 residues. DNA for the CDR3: TGTGCCAGTAGTTGGGCTTTAGCACAGATGGGCGAGCAGTACTTC. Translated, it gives CASSWALAQMGEQYF.

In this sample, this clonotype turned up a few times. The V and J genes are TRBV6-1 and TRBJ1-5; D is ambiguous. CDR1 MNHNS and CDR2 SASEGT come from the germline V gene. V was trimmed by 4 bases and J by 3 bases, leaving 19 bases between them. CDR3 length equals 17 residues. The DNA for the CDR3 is TGTGCCAGCAGTGCTCCCCTCGGACGGTTCCACAATCAGCCCCAGCATTTT. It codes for CASSAPLGRFHNQPQHF.

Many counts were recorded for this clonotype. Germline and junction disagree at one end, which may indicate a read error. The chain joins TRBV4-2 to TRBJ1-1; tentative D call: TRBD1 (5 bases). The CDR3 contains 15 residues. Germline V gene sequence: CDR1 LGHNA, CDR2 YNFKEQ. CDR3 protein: CASSQDQGMNTEAFF. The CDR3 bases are TGCGCCAGCAGCCAAGATCAGGGTATGAACACTGAAGCTTTCTTT.

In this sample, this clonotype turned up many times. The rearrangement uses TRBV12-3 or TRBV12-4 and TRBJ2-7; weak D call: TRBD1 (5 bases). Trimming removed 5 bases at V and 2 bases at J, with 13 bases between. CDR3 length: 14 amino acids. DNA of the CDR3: TGTGCCAGCAGTCCTGGGGCCCGACCCTACGAGCAGTACTTC. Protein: CASSPGARPYEQYF.

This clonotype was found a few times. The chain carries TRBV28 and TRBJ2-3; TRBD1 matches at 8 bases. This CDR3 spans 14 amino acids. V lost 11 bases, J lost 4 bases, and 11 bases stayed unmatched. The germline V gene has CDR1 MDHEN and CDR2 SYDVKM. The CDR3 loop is CAVPGTGGADTQYF. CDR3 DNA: TGTGCCGTCCCCGGGACAGGAGGGGCAGATACGCAGTATTTT.

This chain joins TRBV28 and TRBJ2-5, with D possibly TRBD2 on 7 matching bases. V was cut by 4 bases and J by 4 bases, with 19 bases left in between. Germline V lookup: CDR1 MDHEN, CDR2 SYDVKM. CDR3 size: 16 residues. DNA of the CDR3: TGTGCCAGCAGTTCCCTAACGGGGGGCGTGGGAGAGACCCAGTACTTC. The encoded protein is CASSSLTGGVGETQYF.

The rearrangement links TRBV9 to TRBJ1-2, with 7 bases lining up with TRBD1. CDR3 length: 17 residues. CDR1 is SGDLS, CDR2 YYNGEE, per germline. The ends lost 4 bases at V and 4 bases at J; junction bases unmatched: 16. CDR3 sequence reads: CASSRLTGTSPPYGYTF. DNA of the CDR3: TGTGCCAGCAGCAGATTGACAGGGACCTCTCCCCCCTATGGCTACACCTTC.